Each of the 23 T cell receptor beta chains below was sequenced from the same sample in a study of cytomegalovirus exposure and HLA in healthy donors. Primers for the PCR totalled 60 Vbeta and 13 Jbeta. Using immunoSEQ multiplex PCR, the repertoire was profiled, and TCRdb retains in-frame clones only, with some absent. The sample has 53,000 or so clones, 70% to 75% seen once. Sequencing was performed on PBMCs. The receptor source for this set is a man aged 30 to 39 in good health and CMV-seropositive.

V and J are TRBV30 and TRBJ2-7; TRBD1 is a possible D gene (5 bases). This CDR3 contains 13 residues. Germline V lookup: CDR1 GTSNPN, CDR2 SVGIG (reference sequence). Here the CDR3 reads CEGWVQDSYEQYF. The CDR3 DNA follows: TGTGAGGGGTGGGTCCAAGACTCCTACGAGCAGTACTTC.

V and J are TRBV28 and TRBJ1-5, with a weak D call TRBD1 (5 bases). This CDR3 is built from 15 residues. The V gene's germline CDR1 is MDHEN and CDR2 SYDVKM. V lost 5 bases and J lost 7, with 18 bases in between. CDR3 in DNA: TGTGCCAGCAGTCCTATCCGGAGGGGAGAGCAGCCCCAGCATTTT. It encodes CASSPIRRGEQPQHF.

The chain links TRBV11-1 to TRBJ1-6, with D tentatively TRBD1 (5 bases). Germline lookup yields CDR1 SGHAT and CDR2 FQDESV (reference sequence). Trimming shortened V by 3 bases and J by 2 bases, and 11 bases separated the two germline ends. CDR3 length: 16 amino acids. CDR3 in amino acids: CASSFQGYTYNSPLHF. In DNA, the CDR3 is TGTGCCAGCAGCTTTCAGGGATACACCTATAATTCACCCCTCCACTTT.

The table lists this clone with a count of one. CDR3 loop: CASSSGQGLSPLHF. As DNA, the CDR3 is TGTGCCAGCAGCTCCGGACAGGGACTATCACCCCTCCACTTT. The chain has TRBV5-6 and TRBJ1-6, with 8 bases fitting TRBD1. Germline lookup yields CDR1 SGHDT and CDR2 YYEEEE. J lost 10 bases, V lost 3 bases, and 6 bases had no gene match. This CDR3 has 14 residues.

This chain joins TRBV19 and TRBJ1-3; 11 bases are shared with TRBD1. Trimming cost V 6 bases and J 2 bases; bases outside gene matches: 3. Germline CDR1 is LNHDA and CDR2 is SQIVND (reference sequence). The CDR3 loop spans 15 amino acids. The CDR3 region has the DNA TGTGCCAGTAGCCCGGGACAGGGGGCTGGAAACACCATATATTTT. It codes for CASSPGQGAGNTIYF.

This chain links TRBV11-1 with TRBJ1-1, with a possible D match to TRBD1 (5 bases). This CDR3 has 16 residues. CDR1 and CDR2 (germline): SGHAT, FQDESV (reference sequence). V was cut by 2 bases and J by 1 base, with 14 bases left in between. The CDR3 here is CASSLFPTGRNTEAFF. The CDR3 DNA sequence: TGTGCCAGCAGCTTATTCCCCACAGGAAGGAACACTGAAGCTTTCTTT. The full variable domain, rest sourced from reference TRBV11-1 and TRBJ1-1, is EAEVAQSPRYKITEKSQAVAFWCDPISGHATLYWYRQILGQGPELLVQFQDESVVDDSQLPKDRFSAERLKGVDSTLKIQPAELGDSAMYLCASSLFPTGRNTEAFFGQGTRLTVV.

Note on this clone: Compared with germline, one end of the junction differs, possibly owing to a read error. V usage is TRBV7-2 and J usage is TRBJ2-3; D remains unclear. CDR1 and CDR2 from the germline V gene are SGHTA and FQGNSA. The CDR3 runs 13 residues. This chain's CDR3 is CASSLGPSDTPYF. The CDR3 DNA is TGTGCCAGCAGCTTGGGCCCCTCAGATACGCCGTATTTT.

This CDR3 reads CAWSGGRASVYGYTF. CDR3 DNA sequence: TGTGCCTGGAGTGGAGGGCGGGCGTCGGTCTATGGCTACACCTTC. The rearrangement uses TRBV30 and TRBJ1-2; no reliable D call. The CDR3 is 15 residues long. V was trimmed by 1 base and J by 4 bases, leaving 16 bases between them. Germline CDR1 reads GTSNPN; CDR2 reads SVGIG (reference sequence).

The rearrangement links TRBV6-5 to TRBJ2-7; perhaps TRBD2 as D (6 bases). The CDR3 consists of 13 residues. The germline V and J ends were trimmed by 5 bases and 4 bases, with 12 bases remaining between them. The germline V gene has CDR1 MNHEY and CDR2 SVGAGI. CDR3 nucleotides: TGTGCCAGCAGTAAAGCAGGGAGGTACGAGCAGTACTTC. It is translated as CASSKAGRYEQYF.

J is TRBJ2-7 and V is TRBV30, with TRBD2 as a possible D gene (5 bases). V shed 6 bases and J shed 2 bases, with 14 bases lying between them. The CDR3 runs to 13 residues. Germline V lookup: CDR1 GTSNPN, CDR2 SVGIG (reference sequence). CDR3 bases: TGTGCCTGTCGGACTGCCCCTACCTACGAGCAGTACTTC. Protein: CACRTAPTYEQYF.

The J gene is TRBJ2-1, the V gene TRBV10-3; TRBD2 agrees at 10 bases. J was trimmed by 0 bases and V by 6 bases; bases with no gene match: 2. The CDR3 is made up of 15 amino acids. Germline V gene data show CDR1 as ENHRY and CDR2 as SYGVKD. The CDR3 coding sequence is TGTGCCATCAGACTAGCGGGGAGCTCCTACAATGAGCAGTTCTTC. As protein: CAIRLAGSSYNEQFF.

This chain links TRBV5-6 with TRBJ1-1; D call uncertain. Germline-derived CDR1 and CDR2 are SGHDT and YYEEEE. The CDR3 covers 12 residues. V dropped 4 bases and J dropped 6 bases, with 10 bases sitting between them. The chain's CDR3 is CASSMAVSEAFF. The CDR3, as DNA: TGTGCCAGCAGCATGGCGGTCTCTGAAGCTTTCTTT.

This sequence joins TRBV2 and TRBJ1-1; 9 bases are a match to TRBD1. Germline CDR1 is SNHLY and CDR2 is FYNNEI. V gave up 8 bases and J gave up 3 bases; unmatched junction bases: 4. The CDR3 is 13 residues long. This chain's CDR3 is CASRDRGYTEAFF. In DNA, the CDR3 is TGTGCCAGCCGCGACAGGGGGTACACTGAAGCTTTCTTT.

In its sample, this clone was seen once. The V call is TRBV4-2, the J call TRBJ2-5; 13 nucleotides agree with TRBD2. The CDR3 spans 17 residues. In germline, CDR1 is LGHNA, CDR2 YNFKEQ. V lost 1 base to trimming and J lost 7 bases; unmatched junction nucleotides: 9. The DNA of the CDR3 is TGTGCCAGCAGCCAAGCTCGGACTAGCGGGGGTGGGGTGACCCAGTACTTC. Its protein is CASSQARTSGGGVTQYF.

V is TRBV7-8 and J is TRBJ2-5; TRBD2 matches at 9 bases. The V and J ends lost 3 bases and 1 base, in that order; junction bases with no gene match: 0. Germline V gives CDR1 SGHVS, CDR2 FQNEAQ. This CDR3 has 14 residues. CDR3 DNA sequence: TGTGCCAGCAGCTTGACTAGCGGCCAAGAGACCCAGTACTTC. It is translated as CASSLTSGQETQYF.

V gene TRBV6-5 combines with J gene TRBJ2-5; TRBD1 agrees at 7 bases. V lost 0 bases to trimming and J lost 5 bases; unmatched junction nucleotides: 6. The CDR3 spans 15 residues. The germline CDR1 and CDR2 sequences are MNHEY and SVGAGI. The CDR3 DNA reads TGTGCCAGCAGTTACTCGAGAGGGGGCGGTGAGACCCAGTACTTC. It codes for CASSYSRGGGETQYF.

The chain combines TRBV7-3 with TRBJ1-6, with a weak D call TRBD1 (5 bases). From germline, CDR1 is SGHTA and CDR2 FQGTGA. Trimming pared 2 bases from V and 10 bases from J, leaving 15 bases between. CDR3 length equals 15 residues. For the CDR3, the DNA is TGTGCCAGCAGCTTATCTGCAGGGTTGGGATCACCCCTCCACTTT. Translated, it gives CASSLSAGLGSPLHF.

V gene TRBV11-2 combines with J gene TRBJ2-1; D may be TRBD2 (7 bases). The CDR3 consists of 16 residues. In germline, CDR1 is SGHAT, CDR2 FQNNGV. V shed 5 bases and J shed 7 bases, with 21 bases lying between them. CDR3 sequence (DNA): TGTGCCAGCAGCCCCCTTAGGGGGGGGCGTCAAAATGAGCAGTTCTTC. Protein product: CASSPLRGGRQNEQFF.

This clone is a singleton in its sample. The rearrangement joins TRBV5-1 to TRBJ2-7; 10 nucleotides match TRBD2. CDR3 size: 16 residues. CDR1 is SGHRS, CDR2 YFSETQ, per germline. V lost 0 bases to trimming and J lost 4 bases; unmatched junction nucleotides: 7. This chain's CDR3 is CASSLGGKTSGYEQYF. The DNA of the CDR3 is TGCGCCAGCAGCTTGGGCGGGAAGACTAGCGGGTACGAGCAGTACTTC.

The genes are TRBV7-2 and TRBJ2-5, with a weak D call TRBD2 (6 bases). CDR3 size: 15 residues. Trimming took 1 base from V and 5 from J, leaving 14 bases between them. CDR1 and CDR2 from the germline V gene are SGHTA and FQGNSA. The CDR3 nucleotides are TGTGCCAGCAGCTTAGAAGGTCTAGCGATGGAGACCCAGTACTTC. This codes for CASSLEGLAMETQYF.

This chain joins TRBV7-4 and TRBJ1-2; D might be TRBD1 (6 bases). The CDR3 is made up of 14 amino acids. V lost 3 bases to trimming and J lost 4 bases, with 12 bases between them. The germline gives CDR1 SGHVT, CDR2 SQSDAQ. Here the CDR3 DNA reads TGTGCCAGCAGCTTGGCAGGGGCGAGCTATGGCTACACCTTC. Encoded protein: CASSLAGASYGYTF.

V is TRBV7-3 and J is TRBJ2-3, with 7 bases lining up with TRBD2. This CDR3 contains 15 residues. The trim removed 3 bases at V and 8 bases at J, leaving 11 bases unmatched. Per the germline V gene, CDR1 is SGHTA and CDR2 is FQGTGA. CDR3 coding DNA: TGTGCCAGCAGCTTTCCGGGGGGTCCGGAGGCTACGCAGTATTTT. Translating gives CASSFPGGPEATQYF.

The DNA for the CDR3 is TGTGCCAGCAGTGCCACCGGGACAGGGAGGTACGAGCAGTACTTC. Protein product: CASSATGTGRYEQYF. The chain joins TRBV25-1 to TRBJ2-7; the match to TRBD1 covers 9 bases. Germline V gene sequence: CDR1 MGHDK, CDR2 SYGVNS. This CDR3 comprises 15 residues. Trimming at V came to 4 bases and at J to 4 bases, leaving 8 bases not matched to a gene.